The rows below give T cell receptor beta chains drawn from one sample of a study of blood T cells in healthy people across ages. From the 5' RACE reads, TCRdb called clonotypes with MiXCR, one entry per CDR3 protein. The table lists 850,000 or so distinct CDR3 sequences, around 28% of them singletons. The sample taken for sequencing was blood. These receptor sequences come from a woman at least 80 years old in good health. CDR3s include the opening cysteine and the closing phenylalanine or tryptophan. D genes are given only for firm matches. Size values are once, few and many counts, or a class for expanded clones, and some rows have none.

D gene,J gene,clone size,V gene,CDR3 DNA,CDR3 protein
TRBD1,TRBJ1-6,many,TRBV3-1,TGTGCCAGCAGCCCGGGACAGAATAATTCACCCCTCCACTTT,CASSPGQNNSPLHF
NA,TRBJ2-2,few,TRBV15,TGTGCCACCAGCAGGTCCAGAGGAGGGACCGGGGAGCTGTTTTTT,CATSRSRGGTGELFF
NA,TRBJ1-5,NA,TRBV11-2,TGTGCCAGCAGTTTATTGAGGGGCCGTAGGCAGCCCCAGCATTTT,CASSLLRGRRQPQHF
NA,TRBJ1-1,NA,TRBV5-1,TGCGCCAGCAGCTTGGGGGGGGCGTGGACTGAAGCTTTCTTT,CASSLGGAWTEAFF
NA,TRBJ1-2,NA,TRBV6-2/TRBV6-3,TGTGCCAGCAGTCCAGGGTCTTTGGTCTATGGCTACACCTTC,CASSPGSLVYGYTF
NA,TRBJ1-5,few,TRBV6-2/TRBV6-3,TGTGCCAGCAGTTACTCGGAGGTTCTGCAGCCCCAGCATTTT,CASSYSEVLQPQHF
NA,TRBJ1-4,NA,TRBV19,TGTGCCAGTACGGGACGGGGGTCTAATGAAAAACTGTTTTTT,CASTGRGSNEKLFF
NA,TRBJ2-1,many,TRBV12-3/TRBV12-4,TGTGCCAGCATTGGAGGAGGGGTCCGCGAAGGTGAGCAGTTCTTC,CASIGGGVREGEQFF
TRBD2,TRBJ2-1,many,TRBV11-2,TGTGCCAGCAGCTTAGGGACTAGCGGGGGGTGGAGCTCCTACAATGAGCAGTTCTTC,CASSLGTSGGWSSYNEQFF
NA,TRBJ1-2,NA,TRBV7-2,TGTGCCAGCAGCCTTGTGGGGGTGGACTATGGCTACACCTTC,CASSLVGVDYGYTF
TRBD1,TRBJ1-5,NA,TRBV20-1,TGCAGTGCTACAGGGGGCGGTAGTATTTTACAGCCCCAGCATTTT,CSATGGGSILQPQHF
TRBD1,TRBJ1-4,NA,TRBV7-2,TGTGCCAGCAGCGGCAGACAGGGTGAAAAACTGTTTTTT,CASSGRQGEKLFF
NA,TRBJ2-1,many,TRBV20-1,TGCAGTGCTGGGACGCAGAGCTCCTACAATGAGCAGTTCTTC,CSAGTQSSYNEQFF
TRBD2,TRBJ2-5,many,TRBV5-1,TGCGCCAGCAGCTTGTTGACTAGCGGTCAAGAGACCCAGTACTTC,CASSLLTSGQETQYF
NA,TRBJ2-3,many,TRBV5-5,TGTGCCAGCAGCTTGACCGGGACAACAGGAACGCAGTATTTT,CASSLTGTTGTQYF
NA,TRBJ1-2,few,TRBV6-2/TRBV6-3,TGTGCCGGCAGTTTTCCGCCTCGCGGCCCGGGCTACACCTTC,CAGSFPPRGPGYTF
NA,TRBJ2-1,many,TRBV20-1,TGCAGTGCTGGCCGGGGGCAGGTCAATGAGCAGTTCTTC,CSAGRGQVNEQFF
TRBD2,TRBJ2-2,many,TRBV15,TGTGCCACCAGCAAGACGGGAGGCACCGGGGAGCTGTTTTTT,CATSKTGGTGELFF
NA,TRBJ1-5,few,TRBV21-1,TGTGCCAGCAGCAAAGCGCGGTTCGGGAGTAGCAATCAGCCCCAGCATTTT,CASSKARFGSSNQPQHF
NA,TRBJ1-6,many,TRBV20-1,TGCAGTGCCGGGGAGGATCTCGATTCACCCCTCCACTTT,CSAGEDLDSPLHF
NA,TRBJ2-3,many,TRBV2,TGTGCCAGCAGTGGGCGGACCTCTGGCACAGATACGCAGTATTTT,CASSGRTSGTDTQYF
TRBD2,TRBJ2-7,many,TRBV3-1,TGTGCCAGCAGCCCCGGGGCTAGCGGGGGCTACGAGCAGTACTTC,CASSPGASGGYEQYF
TRBD2,TRBJ2-5,few,TRBV2,TGTGCCAGCAGTGGACTAGCGGGCCTTAGCCAGACCCAGTACTTC,CASSGLAGLSQTQYF
NA,TRBJ1-2,many,TRBV6-5,TGTGCCAGCACCTCGACAGGACGCCACTATGGCTACACCTTC,CASTSTGRHYGYTF
NA,TRBJ2-7,many,TRBV20-1,TGCAGTGCTAGGGGCGACCTAAACTACGAGCAGTACTTC,CSARGDLNYEQYF
NA,TRBJ1-4,NA,TRBV4-3,TGCGCCAGCAGCCACGACAATGGAGCAACTAATGAAAAACGGTTTTTT,CASSHDNGATNEKRFF
NA,TRBJ2-3,many,TRBV11-2,TGTGCCAGCAGCTTAGTAGTGGGGATGAAGGGAGATACGCAGTATTTT,CASSLVVGMKGDTQYF
NA,TRBJ1-2,few,TRBV18,TGTGCCAGCTCACCATCGGCGCAGGGAGGAGGCTACACCTTC,CASSPSAQGGGYTF
NA,TRBJ2-1,NA,TRBV12-3/TRBV12-4,TGTGCCTGCAGTCTGGGTTATGAGCAGTTCTTC,CACSLGYEQFF
NA,TRBJ1-1,once,TRBV14,TGTGCCAGCAGCCAAGTTTGTAGGCCCATGAACACTGAAGCTTTCTTT,CASSQVCRPMNTEAFF
NA,TRBJ2-5,few,TRBV6-2/TRBV6-3,TGTGCCAGCAGTTACTCGCGGGCCTCGGTACGGGAGACCCAGTACTTC,CASSYSRASVRETQYF
NA,TRBJ2-3,NA,TRBV5-1,TGCGCCAGCAGCCCTGAGGGGCCGGGAGCGGGTACGCAGTATTTT,CASSPEGPGAGTQYF
TRBD1,TRBJ1-3,NA,TRBV6-1,TGTGCCAGCAGTGAAGGTCGACAGGGAGACACCATATATTTT,CASSEGRQGDTIYF
NA,TRBJ2-2,NA,TRBV19,TGTGCCAGTACCTCTCCTCTCACGGGGCCTAACACCGGGGAGCTGTTTTTT,CASTSPLTGPNTGELFF
NA,TRBJ2-3,many,TRBV7-9,TGTGCCAGCAGCTTAAGCAGGACGTTCACAGATACGCAGTATTTT,CASSLSRTFTDTQYF
NA,TRBJ2-4,few,TRBV7-2,TGTGCCAGCAGCTCCCCCGGGACATTACTAGGGGAGCAGTACTTC,CASSSPGTLLGEQYF
TRBD2,TRBJ2-5,many,TRBV4-3,TGCGCCAGCAGCCAAGGGACTAGCGGGGCGGAGACCCAGTACTTC,CASSQGTSGAETQYF
NA,TRBJ2-4,many,TRBV29-1,TGCATCTGGACGGGTAACATTCAGTACTTC,CIWTGNIQYF
NA,TRBJ2-3,few,TRBV29-1,TGCAGCACGAGGAGAGACAGCAGGACCCACGATACGCAGTATTTT,CSTRRDSRTHDTQYF
TRBD2,TRBJ2-3,NA,TRBV3-1,TGTGCCAGCAGCCAAGATGTCCTAGCGGGGGGTAGCAAAGATACGCAGTATTTT,CASSQDVLAGGSKDTQYF
TRBD1,TRBJ1-6,NA,TRBV18,TGTGCCAGCCGTGACAGGGAGGGTGGTTCACCCCTCCACTTT,CASRDREGGSPLHF